One sample yielded the 23 T cell receptor beta chains listed below, sequenced in a study of blood T cell repertoires in COVID-19. Sequencing used immunoSEQ multiplex PCR; TCRdb keeps in-frame clones, though not all of them. The data hold 200,000 to 250,000 clones, with approximately 80% observed a single time. Source material: PBMCs or T cells enriched from blood (not recorded which). Receptor source: a man aged 55 to 70 who had recovered from COVID-19.

This chain links TRBV13 with TRBJ2-7, with 8 bases matching TRBD2. The CDR3 contains 16 residues. Germline V gene lookup returns CDR1 PRHDT and CDR2 FYEKMQ (reference sequence). V dropped 0 bases and J dropped 2; count of bases not matched to a gene: 6. DNA for the CDR3: TGTGCCAGCAGCTTAGGCGCTAGCGGGCAAACCTACGAGCAGTACTTC. Translation gives CASSLGASGQTYEQYF.

The V and J genes are TRBV10-2 and TRBJ2-1; 7 bases match TRBD1. V was pared by 5 bases and J by 4 bases, with 5 bases of the junction left unmatched. This CDR3 is 14 amino acids long. Germline V gives CDR1 WSHSY, CDR2 SAAADI. The CDR3 DNA reads TGCGCCAGCAGTTTTGTGACAGGGTACAATGAGCAGTTCTTC. Translation gives CASSFVTGYNEQFF.

This chain connects TRBV7-9 to TRBJ1-5, with 7 bases matching TRBD1. Per the germline V gene, CDR1 is SEHNR and CDR2 is FQNEAQ (reference sequence). The CDR3 is 14 amino acids. Losses at the gene ends were 4 bases for V and 5 bases for J; bases not matched to a gene: 5. As DNA, the CDR3 is TGTGCCAGCAGCTCAACCGGGACAGATCAGCCCCAGCATTTT. It encodes CASSSTGTDQPQHF.

J is TRBJ1-6 and V is TRBV18; D is perhaps TRBD1 (6 bases). Trimming took off 6 bases at V and 10 bases at J, with 16 bases between the two ends. The CDR3 sequence is 14 residues long. CDR1 and CDR2 (germline): KGHSH, LQKENI. The CDR3 is CASSPGRGHSPLHF. The CDR3 DNA reads TGTGCCAGCTCCCCCGGGCGGGGGCACTCACCCCTCCACTTT.

V and J are TRBV11-2 and TRBJ1-2; 7 bases fit TRBD1. V lost 5 bases, J lost 2 bases, and 8 bases stayed unmatched. The CDR3 totals 15 residues. Per germline, CDR1 SGHAT and CDR2 FQNNGV. Here the CDR3 DNA reads TGTGCCAGCAGCCCCCGCGACAGGGTCAACTATGGCTACACCTTC. This translates into CASSPRDRVNYGYTF.

The rearrangement uses TRBV18 and TRBJ1-1, with D possibly being TRBD1 (5 bases). CDR3 length: 14 residues. The V end lost 6 bases, the J end lost 1 base, and 12 bases lay between the germline ends. The germline V gene has CDR1 KGHSH and CDR2 LQKENI. The DNA for the CDR3 is TGTGCCAGCTCCCAAGGCGGGGGGAACACTGAAGCTTTCTTT. This sequence encodes CASSQGGGNTEAFF.

In this sample, this clone turned up once. V is TRBV7-9 and J is TRBJ1-1, with 7 bases matching TRBD1. V lost 4 bases, J lost 1 base, and 6 bases stayed unmatched. The germline V gene encodes CDR1 SEHNR and CDR2 FQNEAQ (reference sequence). CDR3 size: 15 residues. CDR3 in DNA: TGTGCCAGCAGCTCTACAGGGGATCAGAACACTGAAGCTTTCTTT. It codes for CASSSTGDQNTEAFF.

Turning to this clone: Other DNA sequences within the sample encode an identical CDR3. The CDR3 coding sequence is TGTGCCAGCAGTTACAGGAGGGACCGGAACTATGGCTACACCTTC. Protein sequence: CASSYRRDRNYGYTF. V gene TRBV6-5 combines with J gene TRBJ1-2, with a weak D call TRBD1 (5 bases). The germline V gene has CDR1 MNHEY and CDR2 SVGAGI. The CDR3 is 15 residues long. V was cut by 2 bases and J by 2 bases, with 12 bases left in between.

This chain links TRBV19 with TRBJ1-1; maybe TRBD1 (5 bases). CDR1 and CDR2 from the germline V gene are LNHDA and SQIVND (reference sequence). This CDR3 spans 14 amino acids. Trimming removed 6 bases from V and 0 bases from J, with 11 bases in between. As DNA, the CDR3 is TGTGCCAGTAGACCGACAGTCTTGAACACTGAAGCTTTCTTT. This encodes CASRPTVLNTEAFF.

A note on this clone: The identical CDR3 is also encoded by other nucleotide sequences in the sample. The chain is built from TRBV29-1 and TRBJ1-2; 7 bases line up with TRBD1. With V trimmed by 6 bases and J by 2 bases, 0 bases remained unmatched. CDR1 SQVTM and CDR2 ANQGSEA come from the germline V gene. There are 11 residues in the CDR3. In nucleotides, the CDR3 is TGCAGCGTGACAGGGAACTATGGCTACACCTTC. Translating gives CSVTGNYGYTF.

A word on this clone: A much larger clone differs from this one at a single base, so this may be a read error. The chain links TRBV5-6 to TRBJ1-1; D call uncertain. Germline V gives CDR1 SGHDT, CDR2 YYEEEE. This CDR3 has 13 amino acids. The ends were cut back, 1 base at V and 0 bases at J, with 4 bases in the middle. The CDR3, as DNA: TGTGCCAGCAGCTTGACAGTGAACACTGAAGCTTTCTTT. Residues: CASSLTVNTEAFF.

This chain joins TRBV7-2 and TRBJ2-5; 10 bases are a match to TRBD1. The J segment lost 2 bases and the V segment lost 5 bases, leaving 5 bases of the junction unmatched. The CDR3 is 15 residues long. From germline, CDR1 is SGHTA and CDR2 FQGNSA. The CDR3 is CASSLGQGWQETQYF. The CDR3 bases are TGTGCCAGCAGCCTGGGACAGGGGTGGCAAGAGACCCAGTACTTC.

The chain combines TRBV9 with TRBJ2-3, with TRBD2 identical over 8 bases. Per the germline V gene, CDR1 is SGDLS and CDR2 is YYNGEE. J lost 1 base, V lost 4 bases, and 2 bases had no gene match. This CDR3 spans 14 amino acids. The CDR3 DNA is TGTGCCAGCAGCCCGGGGGGGGGCACAGATACGCAGTATTTT. Its translation is CASSPGGGTDTQYF.

J is TRBJ2-2 and V is TRBV14; D is unclear. CDR1 is SGHDN, CDR2 FVKESK, per germline. The CDR3 loop spans 14 amino acids. V lost 3 bases to trimming and J lost 5 bases, with 10 bases between them. CDR3 in amino acids: CASSQQWLTGELFF. CDR3 in DNA: TGTGCCAGCAGCCAGCAGTGGTTGACCGGGGAGCTGTTTTTT.

This sequence joins TRBV7-9 and TRBJ1-2; D might be TRBD1 (5 bases). The CDR3 length is 12 residues. V was shortened by 5 bases and J by 1 base, with 5 bases between the two germline ends. CDR1 SEHNR and CDR2 FQNEAQ come from the germline V gene (reference sequence). For the CDR3, the DNA is TGTGCCAGCAGCCAGGGTAACTATGGCTACACCTTC. It is translated as CASSQGNYGYTF.

The V gene is TRBV19, the J gene TRBJ1-1; no firm D call. The germline gives CDR1 LNHDA, CDR2 SQIVND (reference sequence). Deletions cut 0 bases from V and 1 base from J, with 6 bases between. This CDR3 has 14 residues. The CDR3 nucleotides read TGTGCCAGTAGTATAGAGGGCTGGAACACTGAAGCTTTCTTT. This gives the protein CASSIEGWNTEAFF. Supplemented by reference TRBV19 and TRBJ1-1, the full variable domain reads DGGITQSPKYLFRKEGQNVTLSCEQNLNHDAMYWYRQDPGQGLRLIYYSQIVNDFQKGDIAEGYSVSREKKESFPLTVTSAQKNPTAFYLCASSIEGWNTEAFFGQGTRLTVV.

This chain joins TRBV4-1 and TRBJ1-6; the D gene is possibly TRBD1 (6 bases). The germline CDR1 and CDR2 sequences are MGHRA and YSYEKL. Trimming stripped 0 bases from V and 9 bases from J, with 12 bases between. This CDR3 comprises 15 residues. CDR3 in amino acids: CASSQDGGLGSPLHF. CDR3 sequence (DNA): TGCGCCAGCAGCCAAGACGGGGGGCTGGGTTCACCCCTCCACTTT.

The J gene is TRBJ1-4, the V gene TRBV19; TRBD1 aligns across 7 bases. Germline CDR1 reads LNHDA; CDR2 reads SQIVND (reference sequence). The CDR3 totals 16 residues. The junction had 10 bases not matched to a gene; V was cut back by 5 bases and J by 4 bases. The CDR3 DNA is TGTGCCAGTAGTGGACCCTCCAGGGGGGTTAATGAAAAACTGTTTTTT. It encodes CASSGPSRGVNEKLFF.

In DNA, the CDR3 is TGTGCCAGCGCCAATGGGCCCACAGATACGCAGTATTTT. Amino acids: CASANGPTDTQYF. The chain joins TRBV27 to TRBJ2-3; the D is unclear. The V gene lost 8 bases and the J gene lost 2 bases, with 11 bases spanning the gap. The CDR3 has 13 amino acids. Germline assignment: CDR1 MNHEY and CDR2 SMNVEV (reference sequence).

This chain links TRBV4-2 with TRBJ2-7, with a tentative D call TRBD2 (5 bases). V was shortened by 1 base and J by 2 bases, with 9 bases between the two germline ends. This CDR3 is 14 amino acids long. Germline lookup yields CDR1 LGHNA and CDR2 YNFKEQ. The CDR3 here is CASSQVREPYEQYF. CDR3 DNA sequence: TGTGCCAGCAGCCAAGTTCGGGAACCCTACGAGCAGTACTTC.

V usage is TRBV6-5 and J usage is TRBJ1-1, with D possibly being TRBD1 (6 bases). Germline V gene sequence: CDR1 MNHEY, CDR2 SVGAGI. The CDR3 has 13 residues. The germline V and J ends were trimmed by 6 bases and 4 bases, with 12 bases remaining between them. The chain's CDR3 is CASRRPGVTEAFF. DNA of the CDR3: TGTGCCAGCAGACGCCCAGGGGTCACTGAAGCTTTCTTT.

The rearrangement links TRBV9 to TRBJ1-2, with D unresolved. The V and J ends lost 6 bases and 7 bases respectively, with 19 bases between them. The CDR3 is 14 amino acids. Germline CDR1 is SGDLS and CDR2 is YYNGEE. The CDR3 sequence is CASKERSGLGGYTF. CDR3 coding DNA: TGTGCCAGCAAGGAGAGATCCGGACTTGGTGGCTACACCTTC.

The gene calls are TRBV12-3 or TRBV12-4 and TRBJ2-7; TRBD2 is a possible D gene (5 bases). The length of the CDR3 is 12 residues. V was cut by 3 bases and J by 5 bases, with 8 bases left in between. Here the CDR3 reads CASSFGVHEQYF. CDR3 DNA: TGTGCCAGCAGTTTCGGGGTTCACGAGCAGTACTTC.